This passage covers 32 T cell receptor beta chains from one sample sequenced in a study of a mutant IDH1 vaccine in newly diagnosed glioma (dated by TCRdb to the early 2020s). Their target antigens are unknown. Receptor libraries were prepared by the immunoSEQ multiplex PCR assay. This is the immuneACCESS table as TCRdb keeps it, with only in-frame sequences that have V and J called. A part of the clones is gone; compared with another copy, unresolved V genes explain less than half, and the rest is unexplained. Counted in this sample were about 50,000 clones; approximately 84% of them appeared once. The ten largest make up 4.3% of the sample. In the paper's terms, the time point label means: week 47, end of study. Each vaccine dose, consisting of 300 ug of a 20-mer mutant IDH1 peptide in Montanide, was administered subcutaneously with topical imiquimod. The sequencing here drew on PBMCs, taken from a glioma patient whose treatment included an IDH1 peptide vaccine. All receptors come from a woman aged 30 to 39 with glioma. Some clones in this sample may be carry-over from other donors' samples.

This chain links TRBV18 with TRBJ2-7; D ambiguous. CDR1 and CDR2 from the germline V gene are KGHSH and LQKENI. This CDR3 is 13 amino acids long. V was clipped by 2 bases and J by 2 bases, with 7 bases between them. DNA for the CDR3: TGTGCCAGCTCACCAGAACCGACCTACGAGCAGTACTTC. Translating gives CASSPEPTYEQYF.

This clone was seen once. J is TRBJ1-4 and V is TRBV30, with D unresolved. CDR3 length: 15 residues. The germline CDR1 and CDR2 sequences are GTSNPN and SVGIG (reference sequence). Trimming cost V 5 bases and J 3 bases, with 16 bases left between them. The CDR3, as DNA: TGTGCCTGGTGGACCCCAACTGAGGCTAATGAAAAACTGTTTTTT. It translates to CAWWTPTEANEKLFF.

The V gene is TRBV13, the J gene TRBJ2-1, with 7 bases fitting TRBD2. V lost 0 bases to trimming and J lost 3 bases; unmatched junction nucleotides: 5. Germline CDR1 reads PRHDT; CDR2 reads FYEKMQ (reference sequence). CDR3 size: 16 residues. CDR3 amino acids: CASSLGTSPIYNEQFF. CDR3 in DNA: TGTGCCAGCAGCTTAGGGACTAGCCCGATCTACAATGAGCAGTTCTTC.

The chain carries TRBV2 and TRBJ1-1, with 9 positions matching TRBD1. Germline CDR1 SNHLY, CDR2 FYNNEI. The CDR3 totals 12 residues. With 6 bases clipped from V and 7 bases from J, the junction kept 3 bases outside the gene matches. The CDR3 protein is CASRDRGIEAFF. CDR3 sequence (DNA): TGTGCCAGCAGGGACAGGGGCATTGAAGCTTTCTTT.

This chain joins TRBV28 and TRBJ1-1; 8 bases are shared with TRBD1. Per germline, CDR1 MDHEN and CDR2 SYDVKM. The CDR3 covers 12 residues. The ends lost 7 bases at V and 10 bases at J; junction bases unmatched: 8. CDR3 bases: TGTGCCAGCACCCTTACACAGGGGGGAGCTTTCTTT. It yields the protein CASTLTQGGAFF.

The chain links TRBV30 to TRBJ1-2; tentative D call: TRBD1 (5 bases). Between the trimmed V and J ends, which lost 0 bases and 3 bases, there was a span of 11 bases. From germline, CDR1 is GTSNPN and CDR2 SVGIG (reference sequence). The length of the CDR3 is 14 residues. CDR3 loop: CAWSVLGAYYGYTF. Here the CDR3 DNA reads TGTGCCTGGAGTGTACTAGGGGCCTACTATGGCTACACCTTC.

V usage is TRBV7-9 and J usage is TRBJ2-3; D could derive from TRBD1 or TRBD2 (5 bases each). Trimming removed 5 bases from V and 2 bases from J, with 26 bases in between. This CDR3 is built from 19 residues. Per the germline V gene, CDR1 is SEHNR and CDR2 is FQNEAQ (reference sequence). The CDR3 DNA is TGTGCCAGCAGCCCATCCAGATTCGGGGCTCGAGGGGACACAGATACGCAGTATTTT. As protein: CASSPSRFGARGDTDTQYF.

CDR3 residues: CASIPKGDSLNTEAFF. Written as DNA, the CDR3 is TGTGCCAGCATTCCAAAAGGCGACAGCTTGAACACTGAAGCTTTCTTT. This rearrangement joins TRBV7-8 to TRBJ1-1; D possibly corresponds to TRBD1 (5 bases). CDR3 length: 16 amino acids. Germline CDR1 and CDR2: SGHVS and FQNEAQ. Deletions cut 7 bases from V and 0 bases from J, with 18 bases between.

The DNA for the CDR3 is TGCGCCAGCAGCCAAGTACCCCTTGGGCCCGGAAACACCATATATTTT. Translating it yields CASSQVPLGPGNTIYF. This chain joins TRBV4-1 and TRBJ1-3; no definite D call. The germline CDR1 and CDR2 sequences are MGHRA and YSYEKL. V lost 1 base and J lost 4, with 14 bases in between. This CDR3 spans 16 amino acids.

This chain connects TRBV30 to TRBJ2-1; D is undetermined. V lost 1 base and J 7 bases, leaving 5 bases between the germline ends. The CDR3 length is 11 residues. In germline, CDR1 is GTSNPN, CDR2 SVGIG (reference sequence). CDR3 region: CAWSGTNEQFF. The CDR3 DNA sequence: TGTGCCTGGAGTGGAACGAATGAGCAGTTCTTC. The full variable domain, its missing parts supplied by reference TRBV30 and TRBJ2-1, is SQTIHQWPATLVQPVGSPLSLECTVEGTSNPNLYWYRQAAGRGLQLLFYSVGIGQISSEVPQNLSASRPQDRQFILSSKKLLLSDSGFYLCAWSGTNEQFFGPGTRLTVL.

In its sample, this clone was seen once. This chain links TRBV5-1 with TRBJ2-2, with D perhaps TRBD2 (5 bases). Trimming cost V 1 base and J 5 bases, with 15 bases left between them. CDR3 size: 16 residues. Germline V gene sequence: CDR1 SGHRS, CDR2 YFSETQ. CDR3 residues: CASSLLVTSGTGELFF. In DNA form, the CDR3 reads TGCGCCAGCAGCTTGTTGGTGACATCGGGAACCGGGGAGCTGTTTTTT.

The genes are TRBV5-4 and TRBJ2-3; D is unclear. The CDR3 has 15 amino acids. Germline V CDR1 and CDR2: SGHNT, YYREEE (reference sequence). V was pared by 4 bases and J by 1 base, with 13 bases between. The CDR3 DNA is TGTGCCAGCAGCCTGCCGGGCGGAGGCACAGATACGCAGTATTTT. Translating it yields CASSLPGGGTDTQYF. Drawing the rest from reference TRBV5-4 and TRBJ2-3, the complete variable domain is ETGVTQSPTHLIKTRGQQVTLRCSSQSGHNTVSWYQQALGQGPQFIFQYYREEENGRGNFPPRFSGLQFPNYSSELNVNALELDDSALYLCASSLPGGGTDTQYFGPGTRLTVL.

The sample holds one count of this clone. V gene TRBV30 combines with J gene TRBJ1-4; D remains unclear. The germline V gene has CDR1 GTSNPN and CDR2 SVGIG (reference sequence). V lost 1 base and J 4 bases, leaving 16 bases between the germline ends. This CDR3 is 16 amino acids long. CDR3 residues: CAWSAYYSSSNEKLFF. DNA for the CDR3: TGTGCCTGGAGTGCCTACTACAGCTCCAGTAATGAAAAACTGTTTTTT.

The chain is built from TRBV2 and TRBJ2-5, with TRBD2 identical over 7 bases. The CDR3 consists of 12 residues. CDR1 and CDR2 from the germline V gene are SNHLY and FYNNEI. V shed 8 bases, J shed 2 bases, and the junction held 2 bases outside the gene matches. DNA of the CDR3: TGTGCCAGCGGACTAGTGCAAGAGACCCAGTACTTC. Protein sequence: CASGLVQETQYF.

The V call is TRBV5-6, the J call TRBJ1-4; D possibly corresponds to TRBD1 (5 bases). The V gene lost 0 bases and the J gene lost 4 bases, with 10 bases spanning the gap. CDR3 length: 15 amino acids. Germline CDR1 is SGHDT and CDR2 is YYEEEE. CDR3 DNA: TGTGCCAGCAGCTTGGCGGCAGGGCGTAATGAAAAACTGTTTTTT. It is translated as CASSLAAGRNEKLFF.

The chain joins TRBV18 to TRBJ1-2, with 7 bases lining up with TRBD1. With 3 bases clipped from V and 4 bases from J, the junction kept 5 bases outside the gene matches. The CDR3 is 14 residues long. Germline CDR1 is KGHSH and CDR2 is LQKENI. CDR3 residues: CASSPGQEGYGYTF. Here the CDR3 DNA reads TGTGCCAGCTCACCCGGACAGGAGGGCTATGGCTACACCTTC. Filled out from reference TRBV18 and TRBJ1-2, the complete variable domain reads NAGVMQNPRHLVRRRGQEARLRCSPMKGHSHVYWYRQLPEEGLKFMVYLQKENIIDESGMPKERFSAEFPKEGPSILRIQQVVRGDSAAYFCASSPGQEGYGYTFGSGTRLTVV.

This clone turned up a few times. V is TRBV11-2 and J is TRBJ1-1; TRBD1 might be the D (6 bases). CDR1 is SGHAT, CDR2 FQNNGV, per germline. The CDR3 contains 14 residues. The V end lost 2 bases, the J end lost 0 bases, and 7 bases lay between the germline ends. The CDR3 bases are TGTGCCAGCAGCTTAAAGGGGGTGAACACTGAAGCTTTCTTT. Its protein product is CASSLKGVNTEAFF.

The rearrangement uses TRBV5-4 and TRBJ1-3, with 9 bases that match TRBD1. The CDR3 spans 15 residues. Germline V lookup: CDR1 SGHNT, CDR2 YYREEE (reference sequence). V was clipped by 3 bases and J by 3 bases; unmatched bases: 4. The CDR3 sequence: CASSSGQGVGNTIYF. Written as DNA, the CDR3 is TGTGCCAGCAGCTCGGGACAGGGAGTTGGAAACACCATATATTTT. The full variable domain, in which reference TRBV5-4 and TRBJ1-3 provide the parts outside the CDR3, is ETGVTQSPTHLIKTRGQQVTLRCSSQSGHNTVSWYQQALGQGPQFIFQYYREEENGRGNFPPRFSGLQFPNYSSELNVNALELDDSALYLCASSSGQGVGNTIYFGEGSWLTVV.

This chain connects TRBV9 to TRBJ2-1; D ambiguous. CDR1 and CDR2 from the germline V gene are SGDLS and YYNGEE. The length of the CDR3 is 15 residues. Trimming removed 0 bases at V and 6 bases at J, with 13 bases between. DNA for the CDR3: TGTGCCAGCAGCGTAGAAGGGCTACCAGGCAATGAGCAGTTCTTC. This encodes CASSVEGLPGNEQFF.

CDR3 region: CASSYVQGIITYEQYF. For the CDR3, the DNA is TGTGCCAGCAGTTACGTACAGGGGATTATAACCTACGAGCAGTACTTC. V is TRBV6-5 and J is TRBJ2-7, with 7 bases fitting TRBD1. The CDR3 length is 16 residues. Per the germline V gene, CDR1 is MNHEY and CDR2 is SVGAGI. After removal of 2 bases from V and 2 bases from J, the junction contained 9 bases not matched to a gene.

The V call is TRBV29-1, the J call TRBJ1-4; D call uncertain. With 2 bases removed from V and 1 base from J, the gap between germline ends came to 5 bases. CDR3 size: 13 residues. The germline gives CDR1 SQVTM, CDR2 ANQGSEA. The CDR3 sequence is CSVEMGTNEKLFF. The CDR3 DNA reads as TGCAGCGTTGAAATGGGAACTAATGAAAAACTGTTTTTT.

The CDR3 bases are TGTGCCAGCAAAGAGGGAGGGTCCTATGGCTACACCTTC. This gives the protein CASKEGGSYGYTF. The chain uses TRBV6-6 and TRBJ1-2; D gene unclear. The CDR3 has 13 amino acids. Germline V gene lookup returns CDR1 MNHNY and CDR2 SVGAGI (reference sequence). Trimming pared 7 bases from V and 4 bases from J, leaving 13 bases between.

The chain uses TRBV10-3 and TRBJ1-5, with 7 nucleotides matching TRBD1. The CDR3 sequence is 13 residues long. Unmatched junction bases numbered 6, after V lost 6 bases and J lost 7 bases. CDR1 and CDR2 (germline): ENHRY, SYGVKD. This CDR3 reads CAIRSDRIQPQHF. The CDR3 DNA sequence: TGTGCCATCAGATCGGACAGGATACAGCCCCAGCATTTT.

The chain links TRBV4-2 to TRBJ2-3, with TRBD2 matching over 12 bases. The CDR3 has 17 amino acids. Germline V gene lookup returns CDR1 LGHNA and CDR2 YNFKEQ. V shed 4 bases, J shed 4 bases, and the junction held 9 bases outside the gene matches. CDR3: CASSLPSTSGRADTQYF. The CDR3 DNA reads TGTGCCAGCAGCCTCCCCTCGACTAGCGGGAGAGCAGATACGCAGTATTTT.

V usage is TRBV2 and J usage is TRBJ2-5; maybe TRBD1 (5 bases). The ends were cut back, 8 bases at V and 5 bases at J, with 18 bases in the middle. Germline assignment: CDR1 SNHLY and CDR2 FYNNEI. CDR3 length: 14 amino acids. CDR3 nucleotides: TGTGCCAGCGGTATTACAGGCTTAGGGGAGACCCAGTACTTC. This translates into CASGITGLGETQYF.

This sequence joins TRBV6-5 and TRBJ2-7, with 10 positions matching TRBD2. The V gene end was trimmed by 6 bases and the J gene end by 2 bases; junction bases not matched to a gene: 7. This CDR3 spans 15 amino acids. Germline values: CDR1 MNHEY, CDR2 SVGAGI. The CDR3 loop reads CASRATSGNTYEQYF. For the CDR3, the DNA is TGTGCCAGCAGAGCTACTAGCGGGAATACCTACGAGCAGTACTTC.

V gene TRBV9 combines with J gene TRBJ2-7; possible D gene TRBD1, 5 bases. Germline V gene sequence: CDR1 SGDLS, CDR2 YYNGEE. The CDR3 runs to 16 residues. The germline V and J ends were trimmed by 0 bases and 1 base, with 14 bases remaining between them. The CDR3 nucleotides are TGTGCCAGCAGCGTAGAAGGGGAAGGCCTGTCCTACGAGCAGTACTTC. Translated: CASSVEGEGLSYEQYF.

This clone was detected a few times. The chain has TRBV7-9 and TRBJ1-1; D is unresolved. This CDR3 is built from 12 residues. In germline, CDR1 is SEHNR, CDR2 FQNEAQ (reference sequence). Deletions cut 3 bases from V and 1 base from J, with 3 bases between. Written as DNA, the CDR3 is TGTGCCAGCAGCTTCCGGAACACTGAAGCTTTCTTT. This gives the protein CASSFRNTEAFF. The variable domain in full, completed from reference TRBV7-9 and TRBJ1-1, reads DTGVSQNPRHKITKRGQNVTFRCDPISEHNRLYWYRQTLGQGPEFLTYFQNEAQLEKSRLLSDRFSAERPKGSFSTLEIQRTEQGDSAMYLCASSFRNTEAFFGQGTRLTVV.

Here the CDR3 DNA reads TGTGCCAGTGACCGGACAGGGGGTAACTATGGCTACACCTTC. Its translation: CASDRTGGNYGYTF. This chain joins TRBV19 and TRBJ1-2; TRBD1 aligns across 10 bases. Trimming removed 8 bases from V and 1 base from J; junction bases left unmatched: 4. Germline assignment: CDR1 LNHDA and CDR2 SQIVND (reference sequence). The CDR3 runs 14 residues.

V gene TRBV18 combines with J gene TRBJ1-1; D unresolved. Germline V gene lookup returns CDR1 KGHSH and CDR2 LQKENI. This CDR3 has 13 amino acids. V lost 2 bases and J 7 bases, leaving 11 bases between the germline ends. CDR3 amino acids: CASSPDNLREAFF. The CDR3, as DNA: TGTGCCAGCTCACCAGACAACCTACGTGAAGCTTTCTTT.

This clone qualifies as medium-sized. The chain has TRBV6-6 and TRBJ1-1; tentative D call: TRBD1 (5 bases). Germline CDR1 MNHNY, CDR2 SVGAGI (reference sequence). The CDR3 has 16 residues. V was pared by 4 bases and J by 1 base, with 16 bases between. The CDR3 coding sequence is TGTGCCAGCAGTTTACCGACGGCAGGGCCGAACACTGAAGCTTTCTTT. This codes for CASSLPTAGPNTEAFF.

This chain links TRBV5-4 with TRBJ2-2; D possibly corresponds to TRBD2 (5 bases). The CDR3 loop spans 16 amino acids. The germline V gene encodes CDR1 SGHNT and CDR2 YYREEE (reference sequence). V was clipped by 4 bases and J by 1 base, with 14 bases between them. The CDR3 sequence: CASSPGYDWNTGELFF. CDR3 DNA sequence: TGTGCCAGCAGCCCGGGATACGACTGGAACACCGGGGAGCTGTTTTTT.